This T cell receptor beta chain stems from a study of blood T cell repertoires in COVID-19. Study summary: Nucleic acid was either cDNA or gDNA, and it came from T cells, B-cell-depleted T cells, or PBMCs.

The CDR3 contains 15 residues. Germline V CDR1 and CDR2: MDHEN, SYDVKM. V shed 5 bases and J shed 1 base, with 14 bases lying between them. Libraries were prepared by immunoSEQ multiplex PCR; TCRdb keeps only in-frame clonotypes and omits some of them. The sample carries 50,000 to 75,000 clones, roughly 90% recorded once. This clonotype was sampled from a woman in her 50s with active or convalescent COVID-19. The chain employs TRBV28 and TRBJ1-1; D remains ambiguous. The material sequenced was peripheral blood. CDR3 nucleotides: TGTGCCAGCAGTATTATATCGGGTAGGAACACTGAAGCTTTCTTT. Translated, it gives CASSIISGRNTEAFF.